A selection of T cell receptor beta chains follows, all from one sample in a study of T cells in Graves' hyperthyroidism and ophthalmopathy. Each CDR3 protein gets one entry after TCRdb re-called the multiplex PCR reads with MiXCR. The sample gives about 700,000 distinct CDR3 sequences, 45% of which show up once; roughly 6.5% is in the top ten. Sequenced: peripheral blood or thyroid tissue (not recorded which). These receptor sequences come from an adult man with Graves' disease, either hyperthyroidism or ophthalmopathy (not recorded which). The CDR3 runs from the conserved cysteine through the conserved F or W. The D gene is left open where the match is weak. Clone size is not always given. Where it is, it says once, few, many or a class for expanded clones.

D gene: .; V gene: TRBV12-3/TRBV12-4; J gene: TRBJ2-5; clone size: few; CDR3 protein: CASSSHLGQETQYF; CDR3 DNA: TGTGCCAGCAGCTCCCATCTAGGACAAGAGACCCAGTACTTC
D gene: .; V gene: TRBV29-1; J gene: TRBJ1-3; clone size: once; CDR3 protein: CSVRGMGNTIYF; CDR3 DNA: TGCAGCGTGAGGGGGATGGGTAACACCATATATTTT
D gene: .; V gene: TRBV20-1; J gene: TRBJ2-2; clone size: once; CDR3 protein: CSAAGAFGGELFF; CDR3 DNA: TGCAGTGCCGCGGGGGCTTTTGGCGGGGAGCTGTTTTTT
D gene: .; V gene: TRBV29-1; J gene: TRBJ1-1; clone size: many; CDR3 protein: CSVVRGTNTEAFF; CDR3 DNA: TGCAGCGTTGTACGGGGTACGAACACTGAAGCTTTCTTT
D gene: .; V gene: TRBV29-1; J gene: TRBJ1-2; clone size: many; CDR3 protein: CSVVPPGSFYGYTF; CDR3 DNA: TGCAGCGTTGTGCCGCCGGGTTCGTTTTATGGCTACACCTTC
D gene: .; V gene: TRBV24-1; J gene: TRBJ1-2; clone size: many; CDR3 protein: CATSEPGPDYGYTF; CDR3 DNA: TGTGCCACCAGTGAACCCGGGCCCGACTATGGCTACACCTTC
D gene: TRBD1; V gene: TRBV6-5; J gene: TRBJ1-4; clone size: .; CDR3 protein: CASSWTGERELFF; CDR3 DNA: TGTGCCAGCAGTTGGACAGGGGAACGAGAACTGTTTTTT
D gene: .; V gene: TRBV14; J gene: TRBJ2-5; clone size: .; CDR3 protein: CASSQDLWVLEAQYF; CDR3 DNA: TGTGCCAGCAGCCAAGATCTGTGGGTTCTAGAGGCCCAGTACTTC
D gene: .; V gene: TRBV2; J gene: TRBJ1-6; clone size: .; CDR3 protein: CASSARGNRRSISPLHF; CDR3 DNA: TGTGCCAGCAGCGCGAGGGGCAACAGACGAAGCATTTCACCCCTCCACTTT
D gene: .; V gene: TRBV9; J gene: TRBJ1-3; clone size: .; CDR3 protein: CASSQNSGSGNTIYF; CDR3 DNA: TGTGCCAGCAGCCAAAACAGCGGCTCTGGAAACACCATATATTTT
D gene: .; V gene: TRBV7-2; J gene: TRBJ1-1; clone size: few; CDR3 protein: CASSWGGRGRGTEAFF; CDR3 DNA: TGTGCCAGCAGCTGGGGGGGCAGGGGCAGGGGAACTGAAGCTTTCTTT
D gene: .; V gene: TRBV29-1; J gene: TRBJ1-3; clone size: .; CDR3 protein: CSVVTAEGENSGNTIYF; CDR3 DNA: TGCAGCGTTGTTACTGCGGAGGGGGAAAACTCTGGAAACACCATATATTTT
D gene: TRBD2; V gene: TRBV7-2; J gene: TRBJ2-7; clone size: .; CDR3 protein: CASSLAGGQYEQYF; CDR3 DNA: TGTGCCAGCAGCTTAGCGGGAGGGCAATACGAGCAGTACTTC
D gene: .; V gene: TRBV15; J gene: TRBJ1-2; clone size: .; CDR3 protein: CATSRDGHYGYTF; CDR3 DNA: TGTGCCACCAGCAGAGATGGCCATTATGGCTACACCTTC
D gene: TRBD1; V gene: TRBV29-1; J gene: TRBJ1-1; clone size: .; CDR3 protein: CSVSDRVANEAFF; CDR3 DNA: TGCAGCGTGTCAGACAGGGTTGCTAATGAAGCTTTCTTT
D gene: TRBD1; V gene: TRBV5-5; J gene: TRBJ2-7; clone size: .; CDR3 protein: CASSSDRGPSYEQYF; CDR3 DNA: TGTGCCAGCAGCTCGGACAGGGGGCCCTCCTACGAGCAGTACTTC
D gene: TRBD1; V gene: TRBV15; J gene: TRBJ1-2; clone size: .; CDR3 protein: CATSSAPDRVYGYTF; CDR3 DNA: TGTGCCACCAGCAGTGCTCCGGACAGGGTCTATGGCTACACCTTC
D gene: .; V gene: TRBV7-8; J gene: TRBJ2-7; clone size: many; CDR3 protein: CASSRGLLTHEQYF; CDR3 DNA: TGTGCCAGCTCCCGGGGCCTCCTAACCCACGAGCAGTACTTC
D gene: TRBD1; V gene: TRBV20-1; J gene: TRBJ1-1; clone size: .; CDR3 protein: CSVGGENTEAFF; CDR3 DNA: TGCAGTGTAGGGGGCGAGAACACTGAAGCTTTCTTT
D gene: .; V gene: TRBV7-4; J gene: TRBJ1-3; clone size: few; CDR3 protein: CASSLGPISSGNTIYF; CDR3 DNA: TGTGCCAGCAGCTTAGGCCCGATCAGCTCTGGAAACACCATATATTTT
D gene: .; V gene: TRBV29-1; J gene: TRBJ1-2; clone size: .; CDR3 protein: CSSRGQYYGYTF; CDR3 DNA: TGCAGCAGTCGAGGACAGTACTATGGCTACACCTTC
D gene: .; V gene: TRBV5-1; J gene: TRBJ1-6; clone size: .; CDR3 protein: CASSPDSSVPSPLHF; CDR3 DNA: TGCGCCAGCAGCCCGGACAGTTCGGTCCCGTCACCCCTCCACTTT
D gene: TRBD2; V gene: TRBV7-2; J gene: TRBJ2-3; clone size: .; CDR3 protein: CASRGLAGGPTDTQYF; CDR3 DNA: TGTGCCAGCAGGGGACTAGCGGGAGGCCCCACAGATACGCAGTATTTT
D gene: TRBD1; V gene: TRBV7-2; J gene: TRBJ1-2; clone size: many; CDR3 protein: CASSTIGTGDYGYTF; CDR3 DNA: TGTGCCAGCAGCACCATCGGGACAGGGGACTATGGCTACACCTTC
D gene: .; V gene: TRBV7-9; J gene: TRBJ1-3; clone size: many; CDR3 protein: CASSLLGRGNTIYF; CDR3 DNA: TGTGCCAGCAGCTTATTGGGCCGAGGAAACACCATATATTTT
D gene: .; V gene: TRBV7-3; J gene: TRBJ1-2; clone size: few; CDR3 protein: CASSPLRGRDYGYTF; CDR3 DNA: TGTGCCAGCAGCCCCCTCCGGGGTAGGGACTATGGCTACACCTTC
D gene: .; V gene: TRBV29-1; J gene: TRBJ1-6; clone size: .; CDR3 protein: CSVDSNSPLHF; CDR3 DNA: TGCAGCGTTGACAGTAACTCACCCCTCCACTTT
D gene: .; V gene: TRBV12-3/TRBV12-4; J gene: TRBJ1-1; clone size: many; CDR3 protein: CASSVTGFMNTEAFF; CDR3 DNA: TGTGCCAGCAGCGTGACAGGTTTTATGAACACTGAAGCTTTCTTT
D gene: .; V gene: TRBV29-1; J gene: TRBJ1-2; clone size: once; CDR3 protein: CSIRRGGFDYGYTF; CDR3 DNA: TGCAGCATAAGGAGGGGGGGCTTCGACTATGGCTACACCTTC
D gene: .; V gene: TRBV2; J gene: TRBJ1-2; clone size: many; CDR3 protein: CASSGPGAGGYTF; CDR3 DNA: TGTGCCAGCAGCGGTCCGGGGGCGGGTGGCTACACCTTC
D gene: .; V gene: TRBV24-1; J gene: TRBJ2-5; clone size: .; CDR3 protein: CATSSLGLGEETQYF; CDR3 DNA: TGTGCCACCAGCAGCTTGGGGCTTGGGGAAGAGACCCAGTACTTC
D gene: .; V gene: TRBV19; J gene: TRBJ1-1; clone size: once; CDR3 protein: CASSIPGANTEAFF; CDR3 DNA: TGTGCCAGTAGTATCCCGGGGGCGAACACTGAAGCTTTCTTT